The T cell receptor beta chain under discussion was sequenced for a study of blood T cell repertoires in COVID-19 (dated by TCRdb to 2019 to 2021). Looking at the study overall: Collaborator samples came from the United States, Italy and Spain and covered acute and convalescent phases of COVID-19. The material from the prospective study consisted of cDNA or gDNA derived from T cells, B-cell-depleted T cells, or PBMCs. Deeply sampled blood TCRbeta repertoires from subjects exposed to, actively infected with, or recovered from COVID-19 were included in the dataset. The repertoires were made available in a free public database intended to serve as a resource for research on the immune response to SARS-CoV-2. The samples were drawn from the first 160 participants of the ongoing ImmuneRACE study and from over 950 subjects provided by 6 global collaborators. The sample metadata nearly always contained a de-identified subject ID, COVID-19 status, age in years and sex. Where HLA class I and class II types were available, the types were taken from metadata supplied by the sample provider, not from assay-based typing. What the research found in general, with its limitations: The amount of clinical and demographic metadata varied by source and participant and was provided uncurated.

TCRbeta CDR3 regions were amplified from genomic DNA by means of the immunoSEQ Assay, a bias-controlled multiplex PCR. Per the authors' processing: Within the assay, amplification of reference gene primers was used to estimate how many nucleated cells each sample contained. To quantify the absolute abundance of each unique TCRbeta CDR3 rearrangement, sequence reads were collapsed and filtered. Productive Simpson clonality was computed per sample as the square root of Simpson's diversity index over productive rearrangements. TCRdb limited this immuneACCESS table to in-frame rearrangements with V and J called. A share of clones is missing; checked studies link under half to unresolved V genes, and the rest is unexplained. D and trimming were read from the DNA, whereas the V and J calls and clone size are those reported in that table. The sample table records 70,000 or so clones; under 95% of these occur just once. The top ten constitute about 9.8% of the sample.

CDR1 and CDR2, per the germline V gene, are MGHRA and YSYEKL. The cysteine opens and the phenylalanine closes a CDR3 of 15 amino acids. Of all the DNA, just the CDR3 is kept, 45 bases in frame from base 1. Trimming removed 2 bases from V and 2 bases from J, leaving 12 bases between the germline ends. Points on this clone: What this receptor recognizes is not known. No quality values exist for individual bases; no much larger clone is one base distant.

Each collaborating institution followed its own protocols to collect whole blood in K2EDTA tubes. For TCRbeta analysis, collaborators shipped samples in one of three forms: frozen whole blood, isolated PBMCs, or DNA extracted from either of those sample types. Input material: peripheral blood. The chain employs TRBV4-1 and TRBJ1-1, and the D gene may be TRBD1, 6 bases matching. This TCR was recovered from a human donor in a cohort sampled during active COVID-19. The nucleotide sequence is given as TGCGCCAGCAGCCAACGAGGGGGGGCAAACACTGAAGCTTTCTTT. The resulting protein is CASSQRGGANTEAFF.